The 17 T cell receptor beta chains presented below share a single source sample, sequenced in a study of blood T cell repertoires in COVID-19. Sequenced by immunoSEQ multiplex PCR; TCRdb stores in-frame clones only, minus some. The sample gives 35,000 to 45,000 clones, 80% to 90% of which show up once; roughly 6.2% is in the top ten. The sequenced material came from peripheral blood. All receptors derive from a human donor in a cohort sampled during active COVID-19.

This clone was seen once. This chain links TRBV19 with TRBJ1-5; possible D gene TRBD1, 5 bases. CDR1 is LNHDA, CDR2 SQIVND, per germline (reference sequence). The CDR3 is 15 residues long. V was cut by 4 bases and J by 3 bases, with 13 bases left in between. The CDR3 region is CASSRGRAINQPQHF. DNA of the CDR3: TGTGCCAGTAGTAGGGGGAGGGCAATCAATCAGCCCCAGCATTTT. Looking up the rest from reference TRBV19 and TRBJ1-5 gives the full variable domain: DGGITQSPKYLFRKEGQNVTLSCEQNLNHDAMYWYRQDPGQGLRLIYYSQIVNDFQKGDIAEGYSVSREKKESFPLTVTSAQKNPTAFYLCASSRGRAINQPQHFGDGTRLSIL.

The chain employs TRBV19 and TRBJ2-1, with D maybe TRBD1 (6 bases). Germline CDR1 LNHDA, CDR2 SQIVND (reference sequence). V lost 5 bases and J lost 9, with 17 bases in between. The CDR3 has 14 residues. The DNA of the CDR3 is TGTGCCAGTAGTCTCAAACCAGGGGTTAGTGAGCAGTTCTTC. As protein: CASSLKPGVSEQFF.

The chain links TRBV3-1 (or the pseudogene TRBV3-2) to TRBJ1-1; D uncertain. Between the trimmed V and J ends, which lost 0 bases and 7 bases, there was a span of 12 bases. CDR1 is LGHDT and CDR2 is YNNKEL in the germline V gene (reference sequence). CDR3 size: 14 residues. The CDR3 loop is CASSQDEVVGEAFF. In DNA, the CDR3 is TGTGCCAGCAGCCAAGATGAGGTGGTTGGTGAAGCTTTCTTT.

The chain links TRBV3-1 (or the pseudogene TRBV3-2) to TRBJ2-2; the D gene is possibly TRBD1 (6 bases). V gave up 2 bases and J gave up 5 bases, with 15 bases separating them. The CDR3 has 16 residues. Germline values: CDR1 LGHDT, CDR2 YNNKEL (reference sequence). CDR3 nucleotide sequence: TGTGCCAGCAGCCAAAAATTGGGGGCAGGGACCGGGGAGCTGTTTTTT. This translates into CASSQKLGAGTGELFF.

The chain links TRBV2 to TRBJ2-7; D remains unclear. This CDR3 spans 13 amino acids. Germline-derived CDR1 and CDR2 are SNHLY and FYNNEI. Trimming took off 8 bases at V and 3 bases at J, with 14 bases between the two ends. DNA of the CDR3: TGTGCCAGCTTGGAGCGAATCAGCTACGAGCAGTACTTC. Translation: CASLERISYEQYF.

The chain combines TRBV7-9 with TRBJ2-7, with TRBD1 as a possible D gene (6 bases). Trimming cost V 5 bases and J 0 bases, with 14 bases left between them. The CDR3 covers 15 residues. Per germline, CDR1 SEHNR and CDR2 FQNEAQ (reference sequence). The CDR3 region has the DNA TGTGCCAGCAGCCCTCGGGACATGAGCTCCTACGAGCAGTACTTC. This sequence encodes CASSPRDMSSYEQYF.

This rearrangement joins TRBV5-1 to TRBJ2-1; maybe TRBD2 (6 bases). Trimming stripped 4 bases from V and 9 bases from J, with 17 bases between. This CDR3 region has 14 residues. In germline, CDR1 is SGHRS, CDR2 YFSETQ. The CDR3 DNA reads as TGCGCCAGCAGCCCCCTCGAGGCGGGAATTGAGCAGTTCTTC. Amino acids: CASSPLEAGIEQFF. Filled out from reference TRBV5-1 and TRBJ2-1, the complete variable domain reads KAGVTQTPRYLIKTRGQQVTLSCSPISGHRSVSWYQQTPGQGLQFLFEYFSETQRNKGNFPGRFSGRQFSNSRSEMNVSTLELGDSALYLCASSPLEAGIEQFFGPGTRLTVL.

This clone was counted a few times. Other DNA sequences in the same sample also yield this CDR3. The CDR3 DNA follows: TGTGCCAGCAGCCCTACTAGCGGGGGATCCTACAATGAGCAGTTCTTC. It codes for CASSPTSGGSYNEQFF. V gene TRBV5-4 combines with J gene TRBJ2-1; 11 bases line up with TRBD2. V dropped 4 bases and J dropped 1; count of bases not matched to a gene: 4. The CDR3 is made up of 16 amino acids. Germline V lookup: CDR1 SGHNT, CDR2 YYREEE (reference sequence).

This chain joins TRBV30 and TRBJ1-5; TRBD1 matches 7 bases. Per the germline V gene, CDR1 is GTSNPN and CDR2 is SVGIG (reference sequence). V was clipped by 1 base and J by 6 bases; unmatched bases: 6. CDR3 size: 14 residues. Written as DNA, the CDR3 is TGTGCCTGGAGTGGACAGGGAACTGGTCAGCCCCAGCATTTT. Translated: CAWSGQGTGQPQHF.

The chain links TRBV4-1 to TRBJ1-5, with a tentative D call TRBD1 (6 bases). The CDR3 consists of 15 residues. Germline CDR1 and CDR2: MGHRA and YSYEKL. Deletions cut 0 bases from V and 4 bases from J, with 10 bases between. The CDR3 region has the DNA TGCGCCAGCAGCCAAGAGGGGGCGAATAATCAGCCCCAGCATTTT. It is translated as CASSQEGANNQPQHF.

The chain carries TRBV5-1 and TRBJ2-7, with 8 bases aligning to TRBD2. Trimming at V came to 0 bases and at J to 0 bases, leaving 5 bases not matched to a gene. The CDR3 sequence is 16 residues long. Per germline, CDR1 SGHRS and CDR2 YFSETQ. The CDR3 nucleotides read TGCGCCAGCAGCTTGGCCCAGAGCGGGAGCTCCTACGAGCAGTACTTC. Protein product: CASSLAQSGSSYEQYF. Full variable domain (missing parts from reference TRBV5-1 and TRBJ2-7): KAGVTQTPRYLIKTRGQQVTLSCSPISGHRSVSWYQQTPGQGLQFLFEYFSETQRNKGNFPGRFSGRQFSNSRSEMNVSTLELGDSALYLCASSLAQSGSSYEQYFGPGTRLTVT.

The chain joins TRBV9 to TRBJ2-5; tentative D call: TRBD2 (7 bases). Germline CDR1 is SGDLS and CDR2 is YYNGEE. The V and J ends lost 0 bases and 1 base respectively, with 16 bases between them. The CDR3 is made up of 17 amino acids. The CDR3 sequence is CASSVAVGAGVQETQYF. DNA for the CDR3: TGTGCCAGCAGCGTAGCGGTGGGGGCGGGGGTCCAAGAGACCCAGTACTTC. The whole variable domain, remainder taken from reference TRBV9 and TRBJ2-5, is DSGVTQTPKHLITATGQRVTLRCSPRSGDLSVYWYQQSLDQGLQFLIQYYNGEERAKGNILERFSAQQFPDLHSELNLSSLELGDSALYFCASSVAVGAGVQETQYFGPGTRLLVL.

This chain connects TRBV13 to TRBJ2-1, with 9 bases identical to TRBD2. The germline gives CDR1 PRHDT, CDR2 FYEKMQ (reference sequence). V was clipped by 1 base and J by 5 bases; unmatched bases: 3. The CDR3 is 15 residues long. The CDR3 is CASSLDSGRDNEQFF. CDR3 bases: TGTGCCAGCAGCTTAGATAGCGGGAGAGACAATGAGCAGTTCTTC.

Here the CDR3 reads CAWSVQSYEQYF. CDR3 DNA sequence: TGTGCCTGGAGTGTACAGTCCTACGAGCAGTACTTC. This chain uses TRBV30 with TRBJ2-7; D ambiguous. The CDR3 spans 12 residues. V was shortened by 0 bases and J by 1 base, with 4 bases between the two germline ends. Germline lookup yields CDR1 GTSNPN and CDR2 SVGIG (reference sequence).

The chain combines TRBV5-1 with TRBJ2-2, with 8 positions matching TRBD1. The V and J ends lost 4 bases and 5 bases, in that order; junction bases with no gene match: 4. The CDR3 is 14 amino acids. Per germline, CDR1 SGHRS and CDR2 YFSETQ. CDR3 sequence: CASSTGTGTGELFF. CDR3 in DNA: TGCGCCAGCAGCACGGGGACAGGAACCGGGGAGCTGTTTTTT.

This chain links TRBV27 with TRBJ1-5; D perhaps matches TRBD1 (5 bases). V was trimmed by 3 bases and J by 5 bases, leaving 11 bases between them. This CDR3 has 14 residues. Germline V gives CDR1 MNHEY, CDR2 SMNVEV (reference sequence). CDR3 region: CASSFVGGDQPQHF. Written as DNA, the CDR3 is TGTGCCAGCAGTTTCGTCGGGGGGGATCAGCCCCAGCATTTT.

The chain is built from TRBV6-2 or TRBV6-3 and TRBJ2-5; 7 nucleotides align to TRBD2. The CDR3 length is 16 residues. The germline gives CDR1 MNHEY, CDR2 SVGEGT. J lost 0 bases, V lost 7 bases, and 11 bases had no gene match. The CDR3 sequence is CASTPRGGRDQETQYF. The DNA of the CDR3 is TGTGCCAGCACCCCGCGGGGCGGGAGAGACCAAGAGACCCAGTACTTC.